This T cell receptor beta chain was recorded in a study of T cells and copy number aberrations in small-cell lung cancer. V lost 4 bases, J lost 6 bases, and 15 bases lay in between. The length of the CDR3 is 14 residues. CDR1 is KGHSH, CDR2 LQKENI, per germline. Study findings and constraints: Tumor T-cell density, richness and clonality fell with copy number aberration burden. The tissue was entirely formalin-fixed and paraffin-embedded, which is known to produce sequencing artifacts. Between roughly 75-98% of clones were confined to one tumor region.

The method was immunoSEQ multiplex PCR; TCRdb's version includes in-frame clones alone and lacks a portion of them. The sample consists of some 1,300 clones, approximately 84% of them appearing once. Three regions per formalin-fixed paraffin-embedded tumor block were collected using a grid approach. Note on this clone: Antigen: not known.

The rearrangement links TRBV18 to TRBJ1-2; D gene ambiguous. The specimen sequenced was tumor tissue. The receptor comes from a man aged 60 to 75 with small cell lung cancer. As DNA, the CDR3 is TGTGCCAGCTCACTTAACGTCCCCTCGGATGGCTACACCTTC. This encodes CASSLNVPSDGYTF.